Shown below are 13 T cell receptor beta chains from a single sample sequenced in a study of cytomegalovirus exposure and HLA in healthy donors. PCR primers comprised 60 Vbeta and 13 Jbeta primers. TCRdb's copy holds only in-frame clones and misses some; the assay was immunoSEQ multiplex PCR. The profile shows about 200,000 clones, 65% to 90% of them singletons. The sequencing sample was made of PBMCs. The receptor source for this set is a woman aged 30 to 39 in good health and CMV-seronegative.

The chain is built from TRBV4-2 and TRBJ1-2; TRBD1 matches 11 bases. The J segment lost 1 base and the V segment lost 4 bases, leaving 8 bases of the junction unmatched. The CDR3 contains 17 residues. Looked up from germline, CDR1 is LGHNA and CDR2 is YNFKEQ. In DNA form, the CDR3 reads TGTGCCAGCAGCCTCATACCCGGGACAGGGGGTAACTATGGCTACACCTTC. Translated: CASSLIPGTGGNYGYTF.

V usage is TRBV5-1 and J usage is TRBJ2-3; 10 nucleotides align to TRBD2. Looked up from germline, CDR1 is SGHRS and CDR2 is YFSETQ. After removal of 4 bases from V and 0 bases from J, the junction contained 11 bases not matched to a gene. The CDR3 runs 18 residues. CDR3 protein: CASSPWVAGGSSTDTQYF. The CDR3 DNA sequence: TGCGCCAGCAGCCCTTGGGTAGCGGGGGGCTCTAGCACAGATACGCAGTATTTT.

This clone showed up just a few times. The chain employs TRBV11-3 and TRBJ2-2; 8 bases map to TRBD2. V lost 5 bases to trimming and J lost 2 bases; unmatched junction nucleotides: 7. The CDR3 contains 16 residues. Germline loops: CDR1 SGHNT, CDR2 YENEEA. The CDR3 DNA reads TGTGCCAGCAGCCCGTCCCGGGAGGGAAACACCGGGGAGCTGTTTTTT. Protein: CASSPSREGNTGELFF.

V gene TRBV28 combines with J gene TRBJ1-1, with unresolved D. The germline gives CDR1 MDHEN, CDR2 SYDVKM. V gave up 4 bases and J gave up 7 bases, with 4 bases separating them. The CDR3 length is 10 residues. The CDR3 nucleotides are TGTGCCAGCAGTTCAAATGAAGCTTTCTTT. Its translation: CASSSNEAFF.

The chain is built from TRBV5-6 and TRBJ2-3; TRBD2 aligns across 9 bases. The length of the CDR3 is 17 residues. Trimming took 1 base from V and 4 from J; bases not matched to a gene: 10. The germline gives CDR1 SGHDT, CDR2 YYEEEE. CDR3 sequence (DNA): TGTGCCAGCAGCTTGATCGGGACTAGCAGGCGGGCAGATACGCAGTATTTT. Encoded protein: CASSLIGTSRRADTQYF.

The V call is TRBV19, the J call TRBJ2-2; a weak D match, TRBD1 (6 bases). The germline V and J ends were trimmed by 4 bases and 6 bases, with 12 bases remaining between them. Germline V gene lookup returns CDR1 LNHDA and CDR2 SQIVND (reference sequence). The CDR3 totals 14 residues. The CDR3 bases are TGTGCCAGTAGTACGGACAGTCTTGCCGGGGAGCTGTTTTTT. This codes for CASSTDSLAGELFF.

This chain joins TRBV7-3 and TRBJ2-1; tentatively, D is TRBD1 (6 bases). V gave up 5 bases and J gave up 10 bases, with 18 bases separating them. The germline CDR1 and CDR2 sequences are SGHTA and FQGTGA. The CDR3 is 14 residues long. The CDR3 is CASSPIGRDTEQFF. The CDR3 DNA reads as TGTGCCAGCAGCCCTATTGGACGGGACACCGAGCAGTTCTTC.

Only a few counts were recorded for this clone. V usage is TRBV25-1 and J usage is TRBJ2-1, with unresolved D. The V end lost 6 bases, the J end lost 6 bases, and 6 bases lay between the germline ends. CDR1 is MGHDK, CDR2 SYGVNS, per germline. The CDR3 covers 11 residues. The CDR3 nucleotides are TGTGCCAGCAGCCTAGGCAATGAGCAGTTCTTC. Its protein product is CASSLGNEQFF. Filled out from reference TRBV25-1 and TRBJ2-1, the complete variable domain reads EADIYQTPRYLVIGTGKKITLECSQTMGHDKMYWYQQDPGMELHLIHYSYGVNSTEKGDLSSESTVSRIRTEHFPLTLESARPSHTSQYLCASSLGNEQFFGPGTRLTVL.

The chain employs TRBV29-1 and TRBJ1-1, with D maybe TRBD1 (5 bases). V lost 3 bases and J 5 bases, leaving 7 bases between the germline ends. Germline V CDR1 and CDR2: SQVTM, ANQGSEA. CDR3 size: 11 residues. The chain's CDR3 is CSVDRGTEAFF. The CDR3 DNA follows: TGCAGCGTTGATCGGGGGACTGAAGCTTTCTTT.

This clone has a handful of counts. This rearrangement joins TRBV7-9 to TRBJ2-1; D perhaps matches TRBD2 (6 bases). Trimming shortened V by 5 bases and J by 8 bases, and 16 bases separated the two germline ends. Germline V gene sequence: CDR1 SEHNR, CDR2 FQNEAQ (reference sequence). The CDR3 is 14 residues long. CDR3 sequence: CASSLQGLFDEQFF. The CDR3 DNA sequence: TGTGCCAGCAGCCTGCAGGGACTTTTCGATGAGCAGTTCTTC. Supplemented by reference TRBV7-9 and TRBJ2-1, the full variable domain reads DTGVSQNPRHKITKRGQNVTFRCDPISEHNRLYWYRQTLGQGPEFLTYFQNEAQLEKSRLLSDRFSAERPKGSFSTLEIQRTEQGDSAMYLCASSLQGLFDEQFFGPGTRLTVL.

The rearrangement links TRBV7-6 to TRBJ2-2; a weak D match, TRBD1 (6 bases). The CDR3 length is 15 residues. Germline assignment: CDR1 SGHVS and CDR2 FNYEAQ. V was cut by 3 bases and J by 1 base, with 9 bases left in between. The CDR3 loop is CASSFLTGNTGELFF. DNA of the CDR3: TGTGCCAGCAGCTTCTTGACAGGGAACACCGGGGAGCTGTTTTTT.

This clone was seen only a few times. In the same sample, other DNA sequences code for this CDR3. The chain combines TRBV11-2 with TRBJ2-7, with D possibly being TRBD1 (6 bases). V lost 6 bases to trimming and J lost 2 bases, with 8 bases between them. This CDR3 is 12 amino acids long. In germline, CDR1 is SGHAT, CDR2 FQNNGV. The CDR3 DNA is TGTGCCAGCAGTAGACAGGCCTACGAGCAGTACTTC. Translated, it gives CASSRQAYEQYF.

The chain combines TRBV5-6 with TRBJ1-1; no definite D call. CDR1 and CDR2 from the germline V gene are SGHDT and YYEEEE. The CDR3 has 15 residues. V lost 3 bases, J lost 0 bases, and 12 bases lay in between. The CDR3 is CASSYWARMNTEAFF. Written as DNA, the CDR3 is TGTGCCAGCAGCTACTGGGCCCGTATGAACACTGAAGCTTTCTTT.